This T cell receptor (beta chain) was identified during a study of identical twins. General study findings and limits: Out-of-frame sharing of TCR alpha in monozygotic twins was underestimated by models. Invariant populations such as MAIT and iNKT cells could partly muddle zero-insertion analyses.

TCRdb reprocessed the 5' RACE reads with MiXCR, giving one entry per CDR3 protein. The sample contains about 790,000 distinct CDR3 sequences, about 20% of which appear only once. This CDR3 is 18 amino acids long. Germline V gene data show CDR1 as DFQATT and CDR2 as SNEGSKA (reference sequence). V trimming: 6 bases; J trimming: 1 base; junction bases outside the gene matches: 18. For this clonotype: Its antigen is currently unknown.

This sample also appeared in a second study, on T cells expressing NK-cell markers. This second study notes: Each TCR beta repertoire originated in sorted T cells that were CD3+CD56+NKG2C+, CD3+CD56+NKG2C- or CD3+CD56-NKG2C+. Seven sequenced donors out of eight were HCMV-seropositive, one seronegative.

This TCR was sampled from a woman between 18 and 29 years old in good health. Material for sequencing was PBMCs. This sequence joins TRBV20-1 and TRBJ2-7; 10 nucleotides line up with TRBD2. CDR3 residues: CSASPPSGRPGASYEQYF. The CDR3 DNA is TGCAGTGCCTCTCCCCCTAGCGGGAGACCAGGAGCGTCCTACGAGCAGTACTTC.